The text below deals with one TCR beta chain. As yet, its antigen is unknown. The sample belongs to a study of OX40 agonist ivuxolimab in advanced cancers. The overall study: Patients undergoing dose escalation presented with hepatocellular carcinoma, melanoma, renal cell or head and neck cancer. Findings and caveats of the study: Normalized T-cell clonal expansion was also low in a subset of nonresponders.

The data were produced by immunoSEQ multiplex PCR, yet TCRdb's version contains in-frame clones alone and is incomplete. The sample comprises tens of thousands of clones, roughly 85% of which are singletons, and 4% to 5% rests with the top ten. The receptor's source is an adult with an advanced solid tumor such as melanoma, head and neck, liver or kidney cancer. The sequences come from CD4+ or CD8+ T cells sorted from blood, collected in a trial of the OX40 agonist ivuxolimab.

CDR3 DNA: TGTGCCAGCAGTTCGGACCCGCCCTGGGTCACCGGGGAGCTGTTTTTT. It is translated as CASSSDPPWVTGELFF. The chain combines TRBV6-5 with TRBJ2-2; D unresolved. Per the germline V gene, CDR1 is MNHEY and CDR2 is SVGAGI. Trimming took off 4 bases at V and 4 bases at J, with 16 bases between the two ends. This CDR3 region has 16 residues.